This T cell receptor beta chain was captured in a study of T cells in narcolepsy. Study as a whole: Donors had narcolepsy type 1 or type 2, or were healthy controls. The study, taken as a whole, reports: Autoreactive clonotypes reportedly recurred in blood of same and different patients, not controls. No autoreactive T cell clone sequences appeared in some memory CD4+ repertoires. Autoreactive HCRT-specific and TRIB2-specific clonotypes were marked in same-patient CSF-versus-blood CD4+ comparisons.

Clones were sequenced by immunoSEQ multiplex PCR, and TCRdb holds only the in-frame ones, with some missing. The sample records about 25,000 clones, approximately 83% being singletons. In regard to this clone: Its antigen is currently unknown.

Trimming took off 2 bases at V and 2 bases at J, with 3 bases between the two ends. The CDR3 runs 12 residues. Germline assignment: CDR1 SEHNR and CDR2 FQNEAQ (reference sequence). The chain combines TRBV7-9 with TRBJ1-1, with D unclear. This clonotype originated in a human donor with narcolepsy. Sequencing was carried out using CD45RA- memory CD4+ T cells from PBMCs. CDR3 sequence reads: CASSLTNTEAFF. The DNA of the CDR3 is TGTGCCAGCAGCTTAACCAACACTGAAGCTTTCTTT. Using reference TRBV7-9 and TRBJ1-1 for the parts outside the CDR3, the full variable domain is DTGVSQNPRHKITKRGQNVTFRCDPISEHNRLYWYRQTLGQGPEFLTYFQNEAQLEKSRLLSDRFSAERPKGSFSTLEIQRTEQGDSAMYLCASSLTNTEAFFGQGTRLTVV.